This T cell receptor beta chain was documented in a study of OX40 agonist ivuxolimab in advanced cancers. About the research overall: Patients were roughly 87% male with ages roughly 20 to 80, mean approximately 62. Three patients got partial responses; one had hepatocellular carcinoma and two had cutaneous melanoma.

Libraries were prepared by immunoSEQ multiplex PCR; TCRdb keeps only in-frame clonotypes and omits some of them. The sample records fewer than 90,000 clones, 89% being singletons. For this clone: The antigen remains undetermined.

Whole-study findings and limits: People who partly responded at 0.1-3.0 mg/kg had some of the least clonal expansion seen.

Specimen: CD4+ or CD8+ T cells sorted from blood, collected in a trial of the OX40 agonist ivuxolimab. This sequence originates from an adult with an advanced solid tumor such as melanoma, head and neck, liver or kidney cancer.

The CDR3 protein is CASSYRREQFF. DNA for the CDR3: TGTGCCAGCAGTTATCGACGGGAGCAGTTCTTC. The chain couples TRBV25-1 to TRBJ2-1; D unclear. Germline-derived CDR1 and CDR2 are MGHDK and SYGVNS. The CDR3 totals 11 residues. Trimming took off 5 bases at V and 10 bases at J, with 9 bases between the two ends.